A selection of T cell receptor beta chains follows, all from one sample in a study of blood T cell repertoires in COVID-19. Produced via immunoSEQ multiplex PCR; TCRdb's table is partial and in-frame only. The table has about 30,000 clones, 75% to 90% seen once. The sequenced sample consisted of peripheral blood. The origin of the receptors is a man at least 80 years old with acute or convalescent COVID-19. The CDR3 runs from the conserved cysteine through the conserved F or W. Fields, in order: J gene, clone size, V gene, D gene, CDR3 DNA, CDR3 protein. A D gene is named only where the DNA matches it firmly. Only part of the rows carry a size: once, few, many, or a class if the clone is expanded.

J: TRBJ2-1
size: NA
V: TRBV3-1/TRBV3-2
D: NA
DNA: TGTGCCAGCAGCCAAGTTTGGGGAAGGGGGGGTGAGCAGTTCTTC
CDR3: CASSQVWGRGGEQFF

J: TRBJ1-2
size: NA
V: TRBV6-1
D: NA
DNA: TGTGCCAGCAGTGAAGAGCGCAGGGGCACTTATGGCTACACCTTC
CDR3: CASSEERRGTYGYTF

J: TRBJ2-2
size: NA
V: TRBV6-5
D: TRBD1
DNA: TGTGCCAGAAGGGACAGGTACACCGGGGAGCTGTTTTTT
CDR3: CARRDRYTGELFF

J: TRBJ1-3
size: NA
V: TRBV5-1
D: NA
DNA: TGCGCCAGCAGCTTCTCGGGGGGGACTGGAAACACCATATATTTT
CDR3: CASSFSGGTGNTIYF

J: TRBJ1-2
size: NA
V: TRBV29-1
D: NA
DNA: TGCAGCGTTCCAACCCAAGGAGGGAGCTATGGCTACACCTTC
CDR3: CSVPTQGGSYGYTF

J: TRBJ2-1
size: NA
V: TRBV24-1
D: NA
DNA: TGTGCCACCAGTGACCGTCGGAATGAGCAGTTCTTC
CDR3: CATSDRRNEQFF

J: TRBJ1-4
size: NA
V: TRBV5-1
D: NA
DNA: TGCGCCAGCAGCCGGACAGCAACTAATGAAAAACTGTTTTTT
CDR3: CASSRTATNEKLFF

J: TRBJ1-1
size: NA
V: TRBV12-3/TRBV12-4
D: NA
DNA: TGTGCCAGCAGGTCAGTACCGAACACTGAAGCTTTCTTT
CDR3: CASRSVPNTEAFF

J: TRBJ2-3
size: NA
V: TRBV19
D: TRBD2
DNA: TGTGCCAGTAGTATACCCCTGGGCGGGGGGGCCCCAGATACGCAGTATTTT
CDR3: CASSIPLGGGAPDTQYF

J: TRBJ2-3
size: once
V: TRBV7-9
D: NA
DNA: TGTGCCAGCAGCTTAGCTATTTCACACAATACGCAGTATTTT
CDR3: CASSLAISHNTQYF

J: TRBJ2-7
size: NA
V: TRBV12-3/TRBV12-4
D: NA
DNA: TGTGCCAGCAGTCCAGGGGACTACGAGCAGTACTTC
CDR3: CASSPGDYEQYF

J: TRBJ2-1
size: NA
V: TRBV28
D: TRBD2
DNA: TGTGCCAGCAGAACCCGGACTAGCGGGGGGAGCTCCTACAATGAGCAGTTCTTC
CDR3: CASRTRTSGGSSYNEQFF

J: TRBJ1-2
size: NA
V: TRBV2
D: TRBD1
DNA: TGTGCCAGCAGAGTGGGACAGGGAGGAGTCTATGGCTACACCTTC
CDR3: CASRVGQGGVYGYTF

J: TRBJ2-7
size: NA
V: TRBV3-1/TRBV3-2
D: NA
DNA: TGTGCCAGCAGCCAAAGGGGCGCCACGGGTCTAAGCGTGGCCTACGAGCAGTACTTC
CDR3: CASSQRGATGLSVAYEQYF

J: TRBJ1-4
size: NA
V: TRBV11-2
D: NA
DNA: TGTGCCAGCAGCTTAGTAGTTGCTTTTAATGAAAAACTGTTTTTT
CDR3: CASSLVVAFNEKLFF

J: TRBJ1-4
size: NA
V: TRBV2
D: TRBD1
DNA: TGTGCCAGCAGCCAGGACAGGGGAGGGTATGAAAAACTGTTTTTT
CDR3: CASSQDRGGYEKLFF

J: TRBJ2-5
size: NA
V: TRBV7-8
D: NA
DNA: TGTGCCAGCAGCTCTCGGGCCAGGGGAGAGACCCAGTACTTC
CDR3: CASSSRARGETQYF

J: TRBJ2-1
size: NA
V: TRBV7-9
D: TRBD1
DNA: TGTGCCAGCAGCTTACGGTTGGGGACAGGGGGAAATGAGCAGTTCTTC
CDR3: CASSLRLGTGGNEQFF

J: TRBJ1-2
size: once
V: TRBV19
D: NA
DNA: TGTGCCAGTAGTATTGGGGCCCGGGCAAGATATGGCTACACCTTC
CDR3: CASSIGARARYGYTF

J: TRBJ1-2
size: NA
V: TRBV14
D: NA
DNA: TGTGCCAGCAGCCCCCGGGCGGGGGCGGACTATGGCTACACCTTC
CDR3: CASSPRAGADYGYTF

J: TRBJ1-6
size: few
V: TRBV19
D: NA
DNA: TGTGCCAGTAGTACAACTCAGGGAGGCGGGTCACCCCTCCACTTT
CDR3: CASSTTQGGGSPLHF

J: TRBJ2-5
size: NA
V: TRBV29-1
D: TRBD2
DNA: TGCAGCGTTCACTCGCGGGGGGTTGGGGAGACCCAGTACTTC
CDR3: CSVHSRGVGETQYF

J: TRBJ2-5
size: NA
V: TRBV30
D: TRBD2
DNA: TGTGCCTGGAGTGTCCGGCCAGCGGGGCTCGGGGGGACCCAGTACTTC
CDR3: CAWSVRPAGLGGTQYF

J: TRBJ2-1
size: NA
V: TRBV24-1
D: TRBD1
DNA: TGTGCCACCAGTGACCCCAACAGGGGTGGGTCCTACAATGAGCAGTTCTTC
CDR3: CATSDPNRGGSYNEQFF

J: TRBJ1-1
size: few
V: TRBV5-8
D: NA
DNA: TGTGCCAGCAGCTGGTTGGAGGGCCTCACTGAAGCTTTCTTT
CDR3: CASSWLEGLTEAFF

J: TRBJ2-7
size: NA
V: TRBV6-5
D: NA
DNA: TGTGCCAGCAGGACGCGTGGCGACAGGCACGAGCAGTACTTC
CDR3: CASRTRGDRHEQYF

J: TRBJ2-3
size: NA
V: TRBV25-1
D: NA
DNA: TGTGCCAGCAGTTCGACTCTCTCAGATACGCAGTATTTT
CDR3: CASSSTLSDTQYF

J: TRBJ2-2
size: NA
V: TRBV3-1/TRBV3-2
D: NA
DNA: TGTGCCAGCAGCCAATATCTCGGGGAGCTGTTTTTT
CDR3: CASSQYLGELFF

J: TRBJ1-2
size: NA
V: TRBV7-9
D: NA
DNA: TGTGCCAGCAGCCCGGAGGTGGCTGGCTACACCTTC
CDR3: CASSPEVAGYTF

J: TRBJ2-2
size: NA
V: TRBV28
D: NA
DNA: TGTGCCAGCAGTCAGACAGGGAACACCGGGGAGCTGTTTTTT
CDR3: CASSQTGNTGELFF

J: TRBJ1-5
size: NA
V: TRBV7-8
D: NA
DNA: TGTGCCAGCAGCTTAGTAGTTGCTAACCAGCCCCAGCATTTT
CDR3: CASSLVVANQPQHF

J: TRBJ1-6
size: NA
V: TRBV18
D: TRBD1
DNA: TGTGCCAGCTCACCATACGGACAGGGGGCTTCCAATTCACCCCTCCACTTT
CDR3: CASSPYGQGASNSPLHF

J: TRBJ1-4
size: once
V: TRBV7-9
D: TRBD1
DNA: TGTGCCAGCAGCGCTAGGACAGGCAAACTGTTTTTT
CDR3: CASSARTGKLFF

J: TRBJ2-7
size: NA
V: TRBV5-4
D: TRBD1
DNA: TGTGCCAGCAGCCCTCCGGGACAGGGTACTTACGAGCAGTACTTC
CDR3: CASSPPGQGTYEQYF

J: TRBJ1-5
size: NA
V: TRBV5-5
D: NA
DNA: TGTGCCAGCAGTTGGGACATGACCCCCCAGCCCCAGCATTTT
CDR3: CASSWDMTPQPQHF

J: TRBJ2-7
size: NA
V: TRBV29-1
D: NA
DNA: TGCAGCGTTGAAGGGACAGCCGGTTACGAGCAGTACTTC
CDR3: CSVEGTAGYEQYF

J: TRBJ2-7
size: NA
V: TRBV27
D: NA
DNA: TGTGCCAGCAGGCCCCGGGACACCCCGAAAGAGCAGTACTTC
CDR3: CASRPRDTPKEQYF

J: TRBJ1-2
size: NA
V: TRBV29-1
D: NA
DNA: TGCAGCGCTCGGACAAGGCAGGGCGGCTACACCTTC
CDR3: CSARTRQGGYTF

J: TRBJ1-2
size: NA
V: TRBV6-5
D: TRBD1
DNA: TGTGCCAGCAGGACAGGGCCAAGCAACTATGGCTACACCTTC
CDR3: CASRTGPSNYGYTF

J: TRBJ1-4
size: NA
V: TRBV19
D: NA
DNA: TGTGCCAGTAGAGAGCCAGGGAGGGTTGAAAAACTGTTTTTT
CDR3: CASREPGRVEKLFF

J: TRBJ2-7
size: few
V: TRBV7-2
D: NA
DNA: TGTGCCAGCAGCTTACAGCCTGGGCCCAGCTCCTACGAGCAGTACTTC
CDR3: CASSLQPGPSSYEQYF

J: TRBJ2-7
size: NA
V: TRBV9
D: NA
DNA: TGTGCCAGCAGCGCCTCACAGGGAAGAAGTCTCTACGAGCAGTACTTC
CDR3: CASSASQGRSLYEQYF

J: TRBJ1-3
size: few
V: TRBV5-1
D: TRBD1
DNA: TGCGCCAGCAGCTTGCGCCCGAAATGGGACAGGGCTGGAAACACCATATATTTT
CDR3: CASSLRPKWDRAGNTIYF

J: TRBJ1-5
size: NA
V: TRBV9
D: NA
DNA: TGTGCCAGCAGCGGAGGGCAGAATCAGCCCCAGCATTTT
CDR3: CASSGGQNQPQHF

J: TRBJ2-2
size: few
V: TRBV27
D: NA
DNA: TGTGCCAGCAGTTATCAGGGATCATCGAACACCGGGGAGCTGTTTTTT
CDR3: CASSYQGSSNTGELFF

J: TRBJ1-1
size: NA
V: TRBV12-3/TRBV12-4
D: NA
DNA: TGTGCCAGCACCGGACTGGAGAACACTGAAGCTTTCTTT
CDR3: CASTGLENTEAFF

J: TRBJ1-6
size: once
V: TRBV14
D: TRBD1
DNA: TGTGCCAGCCAGGGGGAGAGCTCCTATAATTCACCCCTCCACTTT
CDR3: CASQGESSYNSPLHF

J: TRBJ1-2
size: once
V: TRBV18
D: NA
DNA: TGTGCCAGCTCACTCGGGGCGGGGTACCTACCTGGCTACACCTTC
CDR3: CASSLGAGYLPGYTF

J: TRBJ1-4
size: NA
V: TRBV14
D: TRBD1
DNA: TGTGCCAGCAGCCTGTCAGGGGGCAGGAGTGAAAAACTGTTTTTT
CDR3: CASSLSGGRSEKLFF

J: TRBJ2-2
size: NA
V: TRBV20-1
D: NA
DNA: TGCAGTGCTAGTACGAACAGGGGAGGCACCGGGGAGCTGTTTTTT
CDR3: CSASTNRGGTGELFF

J: TRBJ1-4
size: NA
V: TRBV7-2
D: NA
DNA: TGTGCCAGCAGCTTAGCGATCGGTAATGAAAAACTGTTTTTT
CDR3: CASSLAIGNEKLFF

J: TRBJ2-3
size: NA
V: TRBV2
D: NA
DNA: TGTGCCAGCAGTGGCGAGGGCACAGATACGCAGTATTTT
CDR3: CASSGEGTDTQYF

J: TRBJ1-2
size: once
V: TRBV24-1
D: TRBD1
DNA: TGTGCCACCAAACTCCGGACAGGGGATGGCTACACCTTC
CDR3: CATKLRTGDGYTF